Below are 20 T cell receptor beta chains sequenced from a single sample in a study of blood T cell repertoires in COVID-19. The method was immunoSEQ multiplex PCR; TCRdb's version includes in-frame clones alone and lacks a portion of them. Seen here are some 66,000 clones, roughly 88% observed once, and the top ten hold about 1.2%. The sequenced material came from peripheral blood. The receptor set was obtained from a woman aged 55-69 years with acute or convalescent COVID-19.

This chain uses TRBV25-1 with TRBJ1-1; tentatively, D is TRBD1 (5 bases). The CDR3 sequence is 13 residues long. The germline CDR1 and CDR2 sequences are MGHDK and SYGVNS. V shed 5 bases and J shed 8 bases, with 15 bases lying between them. The CDR3 coding sequence is TGTGCCAGCAGTACACTTTGGGCAGGGGAAGCTTTCTTT. This encodes CASSTLWAGEAFF.

The chain links TRBV1 to TRBJ2-5; TRBD2, as called in the table, went unchecked against the DNA. TRBV1 represents a pseudogene. The CDR3 length is 17 residues. The CDR3 loop reads CTSSQRLAGGNQETQYF. CDR3 coding DNA: TGCACCAGCAGCCAACGACTAGCGGGGGGTAACCAAGAGACCCAGTACTTC.

This chain links TRBV4-3 with TRBJ1-4; D perhaps matches TRBD1 (5 bases). V dropped 1 base and J dropped 8 bases, with 8 bases sitting between them. This CDR3 region has 13 residues. Germline values: CDR1 LGHNA, CDR2 YSLEER. The CDR3 protein is CASSQGEGEKLFF. The CDR3 bases are TGCGCCAGCAGCCAAGGGGAGGGGGAAAAACTGTTTTTT.

A single count supports this clone. The chain uses TRBV5-6 and TRBJ1-3, with a possible D match to TRBD1 (5 bases). The CDR3 runs to 13 residues. Germline CDR1 and CDR2: SGHDT and YYEEEE. Between the trimmed V and J ends, which lost 2 bases and 8 bases, there was a span of 11 bases. The CDR3 DNA is TGTGCCAGCAGCTTCTACAGGTCCGACACCATATATTTT. Translating gives CASSFYRSDTIYF. Looking up the rest from reference TRBV5-6 and TRBJ1-3 gives the full variable domain: DAGVTQSPTHLIKTRGQQVTLRCSPKSGHDTVSWYQQALGQGPQFIFQYYEEEERQRGNFPDRFSGHQFPNYSSELNVNALLLGDSALYLCASSFYRSDTIYFGEGSWLTVV.

V is TRBV7-9 and J is TRBJ2-1, with TRBD2 matching 8 bases. CDR1 and CDR2 from the germline V gene are SEHNR and FQNEAQ (reference sequence). The length of the CDR3 is 14 residues. V shed 7 bases, J shed 7 bases, and the junction held 9 bases outside the gene matches. CDR3 protein: CASTDGREANEQFF. CDR3 nucleotides: TGTGCCAGCACCGATGGGCGGGAGGCAAATGAGCAGTTCTTC. The full variable domain, in which reference TRBV7-9 and TRBJ2-1 provide the parts outside the CDR3, is DTGVSQNPRHKITKRGQNVTFRCDPISEHNRLYWYRQTLGQGPEFLTYFQNEAQLEKSRLLSDRFSAERPKGSFSTLEIQRTEQGDSAMYLCASTDGREANEQFFGPGTRLTVL.

The chain combines TRBV12-3 or TRBV12-4 with TRBJ2-5; unclear D gene. Trimming cost V 6 bases and J 5 bases, with 13 bases left between them. The CDR3 sequence is 13 residues long. CDR3 residues: CASSPDPRETQYF. The CDR3 DNA is TGTGCCAGCAGCCCCGACCCGAGGGAGACCCAGTACTTC.

The V call is TRBV2, the J call TRBJ2-4, with TRBD2 identical over 13 bases. V trimming: 8 bases; J trimming: 7 bases; junction bases outside the gene matches: 11. Per the germline V gene, CDR1 is SNHLY and CDR2 is FYNNEI. The CDR3 runs 16 residues. CDR3 coding DNA: TGTGCCAGCCTAGGTGGACTAGCGGGAGTTAGTAACATTCAGTACTTC. Translated: CASLGGLAGVSNIQYF.

This chain joins TRBV5-1 and TRBJ1-2; TRBD1 matches at 8 bases. Germline assignment: CDR1 SGHRS and CDR2 YFSETQ. There are 15 residues in the CDR3. Trimming removed 4 bases from V and 2 bases from J; junction bases left unmatched: 7. The DNA for the CDR3 is TGCGCCAGCAGCCCCGAGGGACAGGCGAACTATGGCTACACCTTC. Amino acids: CASSPEGQANYGYTF.

V is TRBV3-1 (or the pseudogene TRBV3-2) and J is TRBJ1-4; no clear D. The germline CDR1 and CDR2 sequences are LGHDT and YNNKEL (reference sequence). The CDR3 extends over 12 amino acids. V dropped 0 bases and J dropped 8 bases, with 4 bases sitting between them. The CDR3 reads CASSQDREKLFF. Written as DNA, the CDR3 is TGTGCCAGCAGCCAAGATCGGGAAAAACTGTTTTTT.

The genes are TRBV6-2 or TRBV6-3 and TRBJ1-5; 10 bases line up with TRBD1. The CDR3 totals 18 residues. The germline gives CDR1 MNHEY, CDR2 SVGEGT. V gave up 1 base and J gave up 0 bases; unmatched junction bases: 6. The CDR3 reads CASSYFGTGVLSNQPQHF. The CDR3 bases are TGTGCCAGCAGTTACTTCGGGACAGGGGTACTTAGCAATCAGCCCCAGCATTTT.

The chain links TRBV7-9 to TRBJ1-3, with D unresolved. From germline, CDR1 is SEHNR and CDR2 FQNEAQ (reference sequence). The V end lost 2 bases, the J end lost 4 bases, and 6 bases lay between the germline ends. This CDR3 has 13 amino acids. Here the CDR3 DNA reads TGTGCCAGCAGCTTACTTCTCGGAAACACCATATATTTT. Its protein is CASSLLLGNTIYF.

The chain uses TRBV19 and TRBJ2-3; D perhaps matches TRBD2 (7 bases). Germline-derived CDR1 and CDR2 are LNHDA and SQIVND (reference sequence). This CDR3 has 16 amino acids. Trimming removed 3 bases from V and 1 base from J, with 14 bases in between. CDR3 amino acids: CASSIGGGAGTDTQYF. CDR3 nucleotide sequence: TGTGCCAGTAGTATCGGAGGGGGGGCGGGCACAGATACGCAGTATTTT.

CDR3 DNA: TGTGCCTGCGACAGGGCGGGAGGCTTCTATGGCTACACCTTC. It codes for CACDRAGGFYGYTF. This rearrangement joins TRBV30 to TRBJ1-2; the match to TRBD1 covers 7 bases. V dropped 6 bases and J dropped 4; count of bases not matched to a gene: 11. CDR1 is GTSNPN, CDR2 SVGIG, per germline (reference sequence). This CDR3 contains 14 residues.

The chain carries TRBV5-1 and TRBJ1-1, with 9 bases matching TRBD1. Germline lookup yields CDR1 SGHRS and CDR2 YFSETQ. The V and J ends lost 7 bases and 3 bases, in that order; junction bases with no gene match: 7. This CDR3 is built from 14 residues. This chain's CDR3 is CASLRTGVDTEAFF. In DNA, the CDR3 is TGCGCCAGCTTAAGGACAGGGGTGGACACTGAAGCTTTCTTT.

The chain employs TRBV5-1 and TRBJ1-4; D is unclear. V shed 3 bases and J shed 4 bases, with 10 bases lying between them. In germline, CDR1 is SGHRS, CDR2 YFSETQ. The CDR3 loop spans 14 amino acids. CDR3 coding DNA: TGCGCCAGCAGCTACGTAAGCGGTAATGAAAAACTGTTTTTT. Its protein is CASSYVSGNEKLFF.

V gene TRBV6-1 combines with J gene TRBJ1-6; D is possibly TRBD1 (6 bases). V gave up 3 bases and J gave up 7 bases, with 16 bases separating them. The CDR3 has 16 residues. Germline V CDR1 and CDR2: MNHNS, SASEGT. CDR3: CASSDVNRVRNSPLHF. In DNA, the CDR3 is TGTGCCAGCAGTGACGTCAACAGGGTCCGGAATTCACCCCTCCACTTT.

This chain links TRBV9 with TRBJ1-1; D remains ambiguous. CDR3 length: 16 residues. The ends were cut back, 0 bases at V and 1 base at J, with 13 bases in the middle. The germline V gene has CDR1 SGDLS and CDR2 YYNGEE. The CDR3 sequence: CASSVARDARNTEAFF. In DNA form, the CDR3 reads TGTGCCAGCAGCGTAGCCCGAGATGCGCGGAACACTGAAGCTTTCTTT.

V and J are TRBV6-6 and TRBJ1-3, with D maybe TRBD1 (6 bases). With 6 bases removed from V and 0 bases from J, the gap between germline ends came to 15 bases. In germline, CDR1 is MNHNY, CDR2 SVGAGI (reference sequence). CDR3 length: 16 residues. CDR3 in amino acids: CASRLQGRRSGNTIYF. The CDR3 nucleotides read TGTGCCAGCAGATTACAGGGCCGCCGCTCTGGAAACACCATATATTTT.

The V and J genes are TRBV4-1 and TRBJ2-5; D perhaps matches TRBD2 (6 bases). Germline assignment: CDR1 MGHRA and CDR2 YSYEKL. The CDR3 has 16 amino acids. Trimming took off 4 bases at V and 1 base at J, with 16 bases between the two ends. The CDR3 loop is CASSLTQTSSQETQYF. The CDR3 DNA is TGCGCCAGCAGCCTAACTCAGACTAGTTCCCAAGAGACCCAGTACTTC.

The J gene is TRBJ2-1, the V gene TRBV10-3, with D possibly TRBD2 on 6 matching bases. Trimming shortened V by 5 bases and J by 9 bases, and 14 bases separated the two germline ends. The CDR3 covers 13 residues. CDR1 is ENHRY, CDR2 SYGVKD, per germline. The CDR3 protein is CAISPRDLSEQFF. The CDR3 region has the DNA TGTGCCATCAGTCCCCGGGACTTGAGTGAGCAGTTCTTC.